This entry concerns a single T cell receptor beta chain. The sample originates from a study of identifying expanded T cells in peripheral blood. V lost 0 bases and J lost 7, with 19 bases in between. Germline V gene lookup returns CDR1 SGHRS and CDR2 YFSETQ. The CDR3 covers 16 residues. The data were produced by immunoSEQ multiplex PCR, yet TCRdb's version contains in-frame clones alone and is incomplete. This repertoire shows tens of thousands of clones, approximately 81% found once; its top ten account for 4% to 5.5%. What was sequenced was blood. This TCR derives from a person between 18 and 75 years old in good health. V gene TRBV5-1 combines with J gene TRBJ1-2; D uncertain. The CDR3 sequence is CASSLGGSVLALGYTF. For the CDR3, the DNA is TGCGCCAGCAGCTTGGGTGGGTCGGTCTTGGCACTTGGCTACACCTTC.